This T cell receptor beta chain was found in a study of OX40 agonist ivuxolimab in advanced cancers. Study observations and caveats: Mean expanded clone counts were higher in CD8+ than CD4+ T cells.

Germline CDR1 MNHEY, CDR2 SMNVEV (reference sequence). J gave up 3 bases and V 4 bases, and 3 bases lay outside the gene matches. This CDR3 contains 14 residues. Produced via immunoSEQ multiplex PCR; TCRdb's table is partial and in-frame only. The table includes fewer than 85,000 clones, 70% to 90% detected once. This clone was recorded only once. The antigen remains undetermined. The sequencing used CD4+ or CD8+ T cells sorted from blood, collected in a trial of the OX40 agonist ivuxolimab. This sequence originates from an adult with an advanced solid tumor such as melanoma, head and neck, liver or kidney cancer. This rearrangement joins TRBV27 to TRBJ1-1, with 9 bases lining up with TRBD1. The CDR3 loop reads CASSSDRGDTEAFF. CDR3 coding DNA: TGTGCCAGCAGTTCGGACAGGGGTGACACTGAAGCTTTCTTT.